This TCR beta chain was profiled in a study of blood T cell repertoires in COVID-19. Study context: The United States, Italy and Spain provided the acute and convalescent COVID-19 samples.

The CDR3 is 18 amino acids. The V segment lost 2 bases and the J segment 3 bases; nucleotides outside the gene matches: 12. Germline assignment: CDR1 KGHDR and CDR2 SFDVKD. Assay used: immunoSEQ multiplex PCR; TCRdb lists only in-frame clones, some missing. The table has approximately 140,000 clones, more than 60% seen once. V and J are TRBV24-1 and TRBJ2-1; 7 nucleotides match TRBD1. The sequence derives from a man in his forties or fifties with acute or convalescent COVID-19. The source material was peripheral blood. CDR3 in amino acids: CATSDSLKTGRNYNEQFF. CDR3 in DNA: TGTGCCACCAGTGATTCTTTAAAGACAGGGAGAAACTACAATGAGCAGTTCTTC.